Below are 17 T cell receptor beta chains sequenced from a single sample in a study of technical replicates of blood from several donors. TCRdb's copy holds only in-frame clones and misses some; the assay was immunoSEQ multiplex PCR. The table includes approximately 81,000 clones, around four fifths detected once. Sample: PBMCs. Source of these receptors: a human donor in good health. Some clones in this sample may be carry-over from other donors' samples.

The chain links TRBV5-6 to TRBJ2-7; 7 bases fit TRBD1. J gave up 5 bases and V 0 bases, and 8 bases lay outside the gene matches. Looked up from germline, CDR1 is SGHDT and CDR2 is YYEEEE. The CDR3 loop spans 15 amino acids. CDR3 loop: CASSLARQGSHEQYF. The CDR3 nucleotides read TGTGCCAGCAGCTTGGCACGACAGGGCAGCCACGAGCAGTACTTC.

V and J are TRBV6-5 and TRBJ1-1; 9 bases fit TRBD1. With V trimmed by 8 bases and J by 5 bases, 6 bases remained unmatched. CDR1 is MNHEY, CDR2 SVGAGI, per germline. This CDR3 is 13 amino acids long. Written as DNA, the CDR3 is TGTGCCAGCTTAGGACAGGGGAGGACTGAAGCTTTCTTT. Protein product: CASLGQGRTEAFF.

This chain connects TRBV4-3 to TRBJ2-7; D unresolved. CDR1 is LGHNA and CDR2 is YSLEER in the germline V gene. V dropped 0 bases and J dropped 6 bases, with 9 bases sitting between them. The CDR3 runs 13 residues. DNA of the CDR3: TGCGCCAGCAGCCAAGACCGATCGGGCGAGCAGTACTTC. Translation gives CASSQDRSGEQYF.

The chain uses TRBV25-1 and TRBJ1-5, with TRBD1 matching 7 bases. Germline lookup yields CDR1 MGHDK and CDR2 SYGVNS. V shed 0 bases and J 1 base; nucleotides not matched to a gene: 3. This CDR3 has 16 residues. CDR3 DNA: TGTGCCAGCAGTGAATACACGACAGGGAGCAATCAGCCCCAGCATTTT. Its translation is CASSEYTTGSNQPQHF. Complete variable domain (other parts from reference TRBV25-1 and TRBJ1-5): EADIYQTPRYLVIGTGKKITLECSQTMGHDKMYWYQQDPGMELHLIHYSYGVNSTEKGDLSSESTVSRIRTEHFPLTLESARPSHTSQYLCASSEYTTGSNQPQHFGDGTRLSIL.

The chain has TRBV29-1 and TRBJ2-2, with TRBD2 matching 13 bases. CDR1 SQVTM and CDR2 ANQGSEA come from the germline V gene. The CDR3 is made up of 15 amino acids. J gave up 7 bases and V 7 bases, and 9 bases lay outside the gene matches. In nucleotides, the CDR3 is TGCAGCGCGAGGGGGACTAGCGGGAATGTCGGGGAGCTGTTTTTT. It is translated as CSARGTSGNVGELFF.

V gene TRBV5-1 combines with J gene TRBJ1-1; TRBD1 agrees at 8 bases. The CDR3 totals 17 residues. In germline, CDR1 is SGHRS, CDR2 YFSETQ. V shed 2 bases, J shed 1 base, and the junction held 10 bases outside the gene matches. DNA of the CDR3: TGCGCCAGCAGCTTATGGGTCTCAGGGGGCAAGAACACTGAAGCTTTCTTT. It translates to CASSLWVSGGKNTEAFF.

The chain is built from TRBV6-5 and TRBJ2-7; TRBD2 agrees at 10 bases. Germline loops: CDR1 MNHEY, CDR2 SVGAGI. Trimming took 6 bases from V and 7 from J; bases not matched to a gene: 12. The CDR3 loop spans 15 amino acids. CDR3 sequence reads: CASSPPGLASSEQYF. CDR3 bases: TGTGCCAGCAGCCCACCGGGACTAGCGTCGTCTGAGCAGTACTTC.

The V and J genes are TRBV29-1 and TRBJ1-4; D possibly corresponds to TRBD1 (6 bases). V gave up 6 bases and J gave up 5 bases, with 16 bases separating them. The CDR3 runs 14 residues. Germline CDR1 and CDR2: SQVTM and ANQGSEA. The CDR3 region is CSVVSGHSNEKLFF. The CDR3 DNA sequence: TGCAGCGTAGTCTCGGGACATAGCAATGAAAAACTGTTTTTT.

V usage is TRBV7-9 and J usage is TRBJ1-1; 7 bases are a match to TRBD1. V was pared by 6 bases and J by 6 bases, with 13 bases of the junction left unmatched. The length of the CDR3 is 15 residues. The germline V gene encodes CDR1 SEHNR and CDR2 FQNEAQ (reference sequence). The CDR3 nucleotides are TGTGCCAGCAGTTTCGTCGCAGGGGGAGGCGCTGAAGCTTTCTTT. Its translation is CASSFVAGGGAEAFF.

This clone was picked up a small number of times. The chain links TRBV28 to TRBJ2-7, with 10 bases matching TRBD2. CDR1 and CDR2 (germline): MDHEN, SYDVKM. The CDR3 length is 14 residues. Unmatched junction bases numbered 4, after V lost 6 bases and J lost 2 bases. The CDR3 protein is CASSPTSGTYEQYF. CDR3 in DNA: TGTGCCAGCAGCCCCACTAGCGGGACCTACGAGCAGTACTTC.

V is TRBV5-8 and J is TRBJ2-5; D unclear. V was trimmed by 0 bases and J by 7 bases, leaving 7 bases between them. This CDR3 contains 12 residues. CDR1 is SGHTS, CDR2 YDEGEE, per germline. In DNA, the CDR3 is TGTGCCAGCAGCTTGGATTTTCGGACCCAGTACTTC. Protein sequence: CASSLDFRTQYF.

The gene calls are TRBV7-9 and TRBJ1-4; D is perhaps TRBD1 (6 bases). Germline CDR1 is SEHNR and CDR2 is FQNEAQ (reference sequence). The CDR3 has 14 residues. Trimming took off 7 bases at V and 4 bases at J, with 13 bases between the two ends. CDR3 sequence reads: CASNPTGNNEKLFF. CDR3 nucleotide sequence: TGTGCCAGCAACCCAACAGGGAATAATGAAAAACTGTTTTTT.

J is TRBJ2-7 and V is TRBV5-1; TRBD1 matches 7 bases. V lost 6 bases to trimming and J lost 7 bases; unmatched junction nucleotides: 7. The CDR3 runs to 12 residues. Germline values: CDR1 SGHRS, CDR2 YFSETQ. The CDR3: CASTSDRVEQYF. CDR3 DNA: TGCGCCAGCACCTCCGACAGGGTTGAGCAGTACTTC.

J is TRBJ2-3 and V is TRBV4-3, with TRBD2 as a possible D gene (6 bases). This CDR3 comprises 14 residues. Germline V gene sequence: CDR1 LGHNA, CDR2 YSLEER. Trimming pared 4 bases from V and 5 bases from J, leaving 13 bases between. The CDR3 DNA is TGCGCCAGCAGCCTCGGGGGAATAGGAGATACGCAGTATTTT. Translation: CASSLGGIGDTQYF.

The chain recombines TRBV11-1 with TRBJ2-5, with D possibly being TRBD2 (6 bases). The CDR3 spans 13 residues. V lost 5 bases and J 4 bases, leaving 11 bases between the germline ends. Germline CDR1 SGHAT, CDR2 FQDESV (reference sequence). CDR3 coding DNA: TGTGCCAGCAGCACCGGGAGCCGAGAGACCCAGTACTTC. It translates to CASSTGSRETQYF.

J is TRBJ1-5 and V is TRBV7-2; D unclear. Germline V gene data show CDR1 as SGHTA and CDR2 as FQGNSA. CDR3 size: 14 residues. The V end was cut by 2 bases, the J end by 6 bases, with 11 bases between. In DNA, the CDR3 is TGTGCCAGCAGCTTATCAGGTTTGCCTCAGCCCCAGCATTTT. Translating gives CASSLSGLPQPQHF.

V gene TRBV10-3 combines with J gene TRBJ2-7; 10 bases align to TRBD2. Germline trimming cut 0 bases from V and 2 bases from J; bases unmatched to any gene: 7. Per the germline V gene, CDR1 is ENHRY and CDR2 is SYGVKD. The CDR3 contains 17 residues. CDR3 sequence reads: CAISESVSSGSPYEQYF. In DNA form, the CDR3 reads TGTGCCATCAGTGAGTCGGTTTCTAGCGGGAGCCCCTACGAGCAGTACTTC.